These 20 T cell receptor beta chains originate from one sample sequenced in a study of shared clonotypes between healthy human individuals. Here immunoSEQ multiplex PCR was the method, and the copy in TCRdb shows in-frame clones only, minus some. The sample includes some 2 million clones, about 94% seen only once; the top ten take 0.85% to 1.3%. Cells designated naive CD8 were CD45RO-negative and were positively selected for CCR7, with terminally differentiated effector memory CD45RA+ cells excluded. The material sequenced was naive CD8+ T cells sorted from blood. The receptors derive from a man younger than 35 in good health.

The chain joins TRBV6-5 to TRBJ2-7; TRBD2 aligns across 11 bases. The CDR3 runs to 15 residues. With V trimmed by 6 bases and J by 4 bases, 8 bases remained unmatched. From germline, CDR1 is MNHEY and CDR2 SVGAGI. The CDR3 sequence is CASSALTSGIYEQYF. CDR3 bases: TGTGCCAGCAGCGCCTTGACTAGCGGGATTTACGAGCAGTACTTC.

This clone came up once. V is TRBV4-3 and J is TRBJ2-5, with TRBD2 matching 7 bases. Germline values: CDR1 LGHNA, CDR2 YSLEER. The CDR3 loop spans 15 amino acids. The V segment lost 0 bases and the J segment 3 bases; nucleotides outside the gene matches: 4. This CDR3 reads CASSQDVLAEETQYF. The CDR3 bases are TGCGCCAGCAGCCAAGATGTGCTAGCGGAAGAGACCCAGTACTTC.

This sequence joins TRBV6-1 and TRBJ1-6, with D unclear. The germline V gene encodes CDR1 MNHNS and CDR2 SASEGT. CDR3 length: 16 amino acids. Trimming took off 4 bases at V and 3 bases at J, with 13 bases between the two ends. The CDR3 sequence is CASSGYLNYYNSPLHF. For the CDR3, the DNA is TGTGCCAGCAGTGGTTACCTTAATTACTATAATTCACCCCTCCACTTT.

The V and J genes are TRBV13 and TRBJ2-7; TRBD1 or TRBD2 may be the D gene (5 bases each). The CDR3 covers 15 residues. In germline, CDR1 is PRHDT, CDR2 FYEKMQ (reference sequence). V dropped 5 bases and J dropped 2 bases, with 16 bases sitting between them. The CDR3 sequence: CASSPPEGSTYEQYF. The DNA of the CDR3 is TGTGCCAGCAGCCCGCCCGAGGGGAGTACCTACGAGCAGTACTTC.

For this clone: Different DNA sequences within this sample yield the same CDR3. The V gene is TRBV27, the J gene TRBJ1-2; 7 bases are a match to TRBD1. Losses at the gene ends were 5 bases for V and 3 bases for J; bases not matched to a gene: 6. This CDR3 has 14 residues. The germline V gene has CDR1 MNHEY and CDR2 SMNVEV (reference sequence). The CDR3 DNA reads TGTGCCAGCAGTCCAGGGGGGGCATACTATGGCTACACCTTC. Amino acids: CASSPGGAYYGYTF.

The chain is built from TRBV29-1 and TRBJ2-5, with a weak D call TRBD1 (6 bases). V lost 6 bases and J 0 bases, leaving 14 bases between the germline ends. The CDR3 is 14 residues long. CDR1 and CDR2 from the germline V gene are SQVTM and ANQGSEA. CDR3: CSVDWTDYQETQYF. CDR3 bases: TGCAGCGTCGATTGGACAGACTACCAAGAGACCCAGTACTTC.

The chain employs TRBV7-2 and TRBJ2-1; the D gene is possibly TRBD1 (5 bases). The CDR3 loop spans 17 amino acids. V lost 2 bases to trimming and J lost 7 bases, with 21 bases between them. The germline CDR1 and CDR2 sequences are SGHTA and FQGNSA. DNA for the CDR3: TGTGCCAGCAGCTTATACCAGGGCCCCTCTTTCAAAAATGAGCAGTTCTTC. Its translation is CASSLYQGPSFKNEQFF.

CDR3 sequence: CASSFRGTASLGGYTF. In nucleotides, the CDR3 is TGTGCCAGCAGCTTTCGTGGGACAGCCTCCCTTGGGGGCTACACCTTC. The rearrangement uses TRBV5-6 and TRBJ1-2, with TRBD1 matching over 7 bases. The germline V gene has CDR1 SGHDT and CDR2 YYEEEE. Losses at the gene ends were 2 bases for V and 8 bases for J; bases not matched to a gene: 15. The CDR3 has 16 residues.

The chain uses TRBV2 and TRBJ2-2, with 9 bases aligning to TRBD1. The CDR3 has 15 amino acids. Trimming took 7 bases from V and 6 from J; bases not matched to a gene: 9. The germline CDR1 and CDR2 sequences are SNHLY and FYNNEI. CDR3 nucleotides: TGTGCCAGCACTGACCGGGACAGGGTGGCCGGGGAGCTGTTTTTT. Residues: CASTDRDRVAGELFF.

This chain joins TRBV19 and TRBJ2-5, with TRBD2 matching 13 bases. Germline V gene sequence: CDR1 LNHDA, CDR2 SQIVND (reference sequence). V lost 9 bases, J lost 5 bases, and 6 bases stayed unmatched. The length of the CDR3 is 14 residues. The CDR3 region is CARRPGLAGETQYF. CDR3 in DNA: TGTGCCAGACGACCGGGACTAGCGGGGGAGACCCAGTACTTC.

The chain joins TRBV7-2 to TRBJ2-5; D unresolved. CDR3 length equals 15 residues. Trimming cost V 5 bases and J 4 bases, with 17 bases left between them. Germline V lookup: CDR1 SGHTA, CDR2 FQGNSA. The CDR3 is CASSPGPGDGETQYF. CDR3 DNA: TGTGCCAGCAGCCCCGGCCCCGGAGATGGAGAGACCCAGTACTTC.

J is TRBJ2-7 and V is TRBV30, with TRBD2 as a possible D gene (5 bases). The V gene's germline CDR1 is GTSNPN and CDR2 SVGIG (reference sequence). The CDR3 sequence is 17 residues long. The V gene lost 2 bases and the J gene lost 4 bases, with 24 bases spanning the gap. The DNA for the CDR3 is TGTGCCTGGAGTCATGGACTGAAGGGCGGGTCATCGTACGAGCAGTACTTC. It specifies CAWSHGLKGGSSYEQYF.

Here the CDR3 reads CASSSRTADTQYF. The DNA of the CDR3 is TGTGCCAGTAGTAGCCGGACAGCGGATACGCAGTATTTT. The chain joins TRBV19 to TRBJ2-3, with D maybe TRBD1 (6 bases). The CDR3 contains 13 residues. Germline loops: CDR1 LNHDA, CDR2 SQIVND (reference sequence). V was clipped by 4 bases and J by 6 bases, with 11 bases between them.

In its sample, this clone was seen once. The rearrangement uses TRBV4-1 and TRBJ1-2; 10 bases are shared with TRBD1. This CDR3 has 19 amino acids. CDR1 is MGHRA and CDR2 is YSYEKL in the germline V gene. V lost 0 bases to trimming and J lost 4 bases; unmatched junction nucleotides: 14. In nucleotides, the CDR3 is TGCGCCAGCAGCCAAGAGACTCCGGGACAGGGGACCTTGGGCTATGGCTACACCTTC. Translated: CASSQETPGQGTLGYGYTF.

The chain employs TRBV5-4 and TRBJ1-2, with D maybe TRBD1 (5 bases). This CDR3 has 15 residues. V lost 0 bases and J 2 bases, leaving 11 bases between the germline ends. Germline CDR1 reads SGHNT; CDR2 reads YYREEE (reference sequence). CDR3 amino acids: CASSLAQGLNYGYTF. As DNA, the CDR3 is TGTGCCAGCAGCTTGGCGCAGGGACTGAACTATGGCTACACCTTC. Full variable domain (rest looked up from reference TRBV5-4 and TRBJ1-2): ETGVTQSPTHLIKTRGQQVTLRCSSQSGHNTVSWYQQALGQGPQFIFQYYREEENGRGNFPPRFSGLQFPNYSSELNVNALELDDSALYLCASSLAQGLNYGYTFGSGTRLTVV.

The chain is built from TRBV21-1 and TRBJ2-4; TRBD2 is the table's D call, not checked against the DNA. TRBV21-1 is an annotated pseudogene. The CDR3 has 16 residues. CDR3 nucleotides: TGTGCCAGCAGGCCGAGAGTAGCGGGGGGTAAAAACATTCAGTACTTC. It is translated as CASRPRVAGGKNIQYF.

The chain links TRBV9 to TRBJ2-1, with 7 bases matching TRBD2. The CDR3 sequence is 16 residues long. Trimming cost V 0 bases and J 7 bases; bases outside gene matches: 10. Germline loops: CDR1 SGDLS, CDR2 YYNGEE. The CDR3 is CASSVAALAVWNEQFF. DNA for the CDR3: TGTGCCAGCAGCGTAGCCGCCCTAGCGGTATGGAATGAGCAGTTCTTC.

The V and J genes are TRBV10-1 and TRBJ1-1; D gene uncertain. CDR1 is WNHNN and CDR2 is SYGVQD in the germline V gene (reference sequence). The V end lost 6 bases, the J end lost 0 bases, and 11 bases lay between the germline ends. The CDR3 spans 14 residues. CDR3 sequence reads: CASRYSSLNTEAFF. The CDR3 region has the DNA TGCGCCAGCAGATACAGCTCTCTGAACACTGAAGCTTTCTTT.

This clone appeared a single time. V gene TRBV6-5 combines with J gene TRBJ2-5, with unresolved D. V lost 10 bases to trimming and J lost 5 bases, with 11 bases between them. In germline, CDR1 is MNHEY, CDR2 SVGAGI. The CDR3 consists of 11 residues. DNA of the CDR3: TGTGCCACCCTCATAGGGGAGACCCAGTACTTC. Residues: CATLIGETQYF.

This clone was recorded once. The sample contains more than one DNA sequence encoding this CDR3. This chain connects TRBV27 to TRBJ1-1, with 8 bases aligning to TRBD1. Per the germline V gene, CDR1 is MNHEY and CDR2 is SMNVEV (reference sequence). This CDR3 contains 14 residues. V was clipped by 6 bases and J by 1 base; unmatched bases: 4. CDR3 amino acids: CASSPGTGNTEAFF. The DNA of the CDR3 is TGTGCCAGCAGCCCCGGGACAGGGAACACTGAAGCTTTCTTT.